This TCR beta chain was retrieved from a study of blood T cell repertoires in COVID-19. Turning to the study itself: Sites across the United States, Italy and Spain contributed samples from acute and convalescent COVID-19. The analysed material was cDNA or gDNA that came from T cells, B-cell-depleted T cells, or PBMCs.

The CDR3 loop spans 16 amino acids. Trimming left V 4 bases short and J 4 bases short, with 18 bases between. In germline, CDR1 is SGHRS, CDR2 YFSETQ. In the study's own analysis: Scientists estimated how many nucleated cells there were by amplifying reference gene primers. The data were produced by immunoSEQ multiplex PCR, yet TCRdb's version contains in-frame clones alone and is incomplete. D and trimming come from the DNA, and the V and J calls and clone size come from that table. Among hundreds of thousands of clones, about nine tenths were seen once, and the ten largest hold roughly 1.4%. The clonotype originates from a woman in her thirties with active or convalescent COVID-19. Sample: peripheral blood. The V call is TRBV5-1, the J call TRBJ1-3; the D gene is possibly TRBD1 (5 bases). The CDR3 DNA follows: TGCGCCAGCAGCGCGTACCCCGGGGGTTCGGGAAACACCATATATTTT. It yields the protein CASSAYPGGSGNTIYF.